One and the same sample provided the 10 T cell receptor beta chains below, sequenced in a study of early T cells in non-severe SARS-CoV-2 infection. TCRdb fed the 5' RACE reads into MiXCR, producing one record per CDR3 protein. The top ten clones hold around 9.9% of a sample with nearly 60,000 distinct CDR3 sequences, about 13% of them seen once. Sequencing input: whole blood. The receptor source for this set is an adult who was a healthcare worker with PCR-confirmed SARS-CoV-2 infection or an uninfected control (not recorded which).

This clonotype was counted between two and nine times. The V and J genes are TRBV5-6 and TRBJ1-6; TRBD1 matches 7 bases. Germline lookup yields CDR1 SGHDT and CDR2 YYEEEE. The CDR3 is made up of 17 amino acids. The V segment lost 1 base and the J segment 9 bases; nucleotides outside the gene matches: 13. The CDR3 is CASSLRTTGVQGSPLHF. As DNA, the CDR3 is TGTGCCAGCAGCTTGAGGACAACAGGGGTTCAAGGTTCACCCCTCCACTTT.

The chain couples TRBV12-3 or TRBV12-4 to TRBJ2-1; tentatively, D is TRBD2 (6 bases). The CDR3 has 14 amino acids. V lost 2 bases and J 7 bases, leaving 12 bases between the germline ends. The CDR3 nucleotides read TGTGCCAGCAGTTTATCCCCGGGAGCAAATGAGCAGTTCTTC. Protein sequence: CASSLSPGANEQFF.

At least ten counts were recorded for this clonotype. For the CDR3, the DNA is TGTGCCAGCAGCTCCCGAATCGGCACAGATACGCAGTATTTT. Protein: CASSSRIGTDTQYF. This sequence joins TRBV7-2 and TRBJ2-3; the D is unclear. The CDR3 length is 14 residues. Germline CDR1 and CDR2: SGHTA and FQGNSA. V shed 4 bases and J shed 1 base, with 9 bases lying between them.

This clonotype showed up many times. The V gene is TRBV6-5, the J gene TRBJ1-4, with 8 bases fitting TRBD1. Germline V lookup: CDR1 MNHEY, CDR2 SVGAGI. V gave up 4 bases and J gave up 8 bases; unmatched junction bases: 0. The CDR3 is 12 amino acids. The CDR3 DNA reads TGTGCCAGCAGTTGGGACAGGGAAAAACTGTTTTTT. Residues: CASSWDREKLFF.

This clonotype was detected only a few times. The rearrangement uses TRBV29-1 and TRBJ2-1, with a weak D call TRBD2 (6 bases). Germline CDR1 SQVTM, CDR2 ANQGSEA. This CDR3 has 14 residues. Trimming removed 0 bases from V and 6 bases from J, with 12 bases in between. The CDR3 bases are TGCAGCGTTGAAGAATCTAGCGCTGGCAATGAGCAGTTCTTC. Translating it yields CSVEESSAGNEQFF.

This clonotype was recorded at least ten times. V is TRBV4-3 and J is TRBJ2-4; D is unresolved. This CDR3 spans 12 amino acids. V lost 3 bases to trimming and J lost 3 bases, with 3 bases between them. Germline CDR1 is LGHNA and CDR2 is YSLEER. The CDR3 protein is CASSQGKNIQYF. In DNA, the CDR3 is TGCGCCAGCAGCCAGGGCAAAAACATTCAGTACTTC.

Many counts were recorded for this clonotype. The CDR3 nucleotides are TGTGCCTGGTTAGTAGGGGTTGGCCAGCCCCAGCATTTT. This encodes CAWLVGVGQPQHF. The chain links TRBV30 to TRBJ1-5; D may be TRBD1 (5 bases). Trimming removed 5 bases from V and 7 bases from J, with 15 bases in between. This CDR3 contains 13 residues. Germline CDR1 GTSNPN, CDR2 SVGIG (reference sequence).

The sample holds a few counts of this clonotype. This chain links TRBV11-2 with TRBJ2-1; D possibly corresponds to TRBD2 (7 bases). From germline, CDR1 is SGHAT and CDR2 FQNNGV. Trimming left V 3 bases short and J 8 bases short, with 20 bases between. The CDR3 totals 16 residues. This chain's CDR3 is CASSFPGGPLEDEQFF. CDR3 DNA sequence: TGTGCCAGCAGCTTCCCCGGGGGGCCCCTTGAGGATGAGCAGTTCTTC.

This clonotype was seen at least ten times. The V and J genes are TRBV7-9 and TRBJ2-1; D call uncertain. This CDR3 region has 13 residues. V was pared by 1 base and J by 6 bases, with 7 bases between. Looked up from germline, CDR1 is SEHNR and CDR2 is FQNEAQ (reference sequence). The CDR3 DNA is TGTGCCAGCAGCTTAGGGCCCCCCAATGAGCAGTTCTTC. Its protein is CASSLGPPNEQFF.

The genes are TRBV5-5 and TRBJ1-2; D unclear. V dropped 0 bases and J dropped 4 bases, with 7 bases sitting between them. The CDR3 covers 13 residues. Germline V gives CDR1 SGHKS, CDR2 YYEKEE (reference sequence). The CDR3: CASSLAGVYGYTF. The CDR3 DNA reads as TGTGCCAGCAGCTTGGCAGGAGTCTATGGCTACACCTTC.